The next 3 T cell receptor beta chains were all read from a single sample in a study of shared clonotypes between healthy human individuals. Only in-frame clones appear in the TCRdb table, and some are missing; sequencing was by immunoSEQ multiplex PCR. This sample carries about 1.1 million clones, approximately 77% of them seen once, and the ten largest clones take 0.85% to 1%. Sequenced sample: memory CD4+ T cells from PBMCs. Subset denoted: CD45RA-negative fraction. Every receptor here comes from a man younger than 30 in good health. Some clones in this sample may be carry-over from other donors' samples.

With respect to this clone: This CDR3 is also generated by other DNA sequences in the sample. The chain links TRBV9 to TRBJ2-3, with TRBD2 matching over 11 bases. From germline, CDR1 is SGDLS and CDR2 YYNGEE. V lost 3 bases to trimming and J lost 4 bases; unmatched junction nucleotides: 1. The CDR3 extends over 14 amino acids. In nucleotides, the CDR3 is TGTGCCAGCAGCGCGGGACTAGCGGCAGATACGCAGTATTTT. Translation gives CASSAGLAADTQYF.

This clone was recorded many times. The V call is TRBV2, the J call TRBJ1-2; TRBD1 agrees at 7 bases. CDR3 length: 13 amino acids. With V trimmed by 6 bases and J by 1 base, 2 bases remained unmatched. Germline V gene lookup returns CDR1 SNHLY and CDR2 FYNNEI. The CDR3 spells CASSGQVNYGYTF. In nucleotides, the CDR3 is TGTGCCAGCAGCGGACAGGTTAACTATGGCTACACCTTC.

CDR3 region: CASSRLVGTVTDTQYF. In DNA, the CDR3 is TGTGCCAGCAGCCGTCTTGTAGGAACAGTGACAGATACGCAGTATTTT. The chain employs TRBV7-9 and TRBJ2-3; D is ambiguous. The V end lost 5 bases, the J end lost 3 bases, and 18 bases lay between the germline ends. Germline V gene lookup returns CDR1 SEHNR and CDR2 FQNEAQ (reference sequence). This CDR3 spans 16 amino acids. The variable domain in full, completed from reference TRBV7-9 and TRBJ2-3, reads DTGVSQNPRHKITKRGQNVTFRCDPISEHNRLYWYRQTLGQGPEFLTYFQNEAQLEKSRLLSDRFSAERPKGSFSTLEIQRTEQGDSAMYLCASSRLVGTVTDTQYFGPGTRLTVL.